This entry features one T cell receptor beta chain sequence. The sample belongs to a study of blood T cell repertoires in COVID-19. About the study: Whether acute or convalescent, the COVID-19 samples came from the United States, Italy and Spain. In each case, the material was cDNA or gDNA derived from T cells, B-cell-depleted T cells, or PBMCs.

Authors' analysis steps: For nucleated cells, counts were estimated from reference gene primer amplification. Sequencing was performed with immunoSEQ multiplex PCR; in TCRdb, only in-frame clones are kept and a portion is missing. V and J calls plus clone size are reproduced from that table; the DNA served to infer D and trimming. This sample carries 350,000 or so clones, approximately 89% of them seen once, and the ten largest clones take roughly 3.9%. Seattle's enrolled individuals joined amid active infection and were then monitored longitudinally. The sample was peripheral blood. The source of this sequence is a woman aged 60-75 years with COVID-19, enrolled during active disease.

The CDR3 coding sequence is TGTGCCTGGAGTCCTCTTGGACAGGGAGACGAGACCCAGTACTTC. Protein product: CAWSPLGQGDETQYF. The V gene is TRBV30, the J gene TRBJ2-5; the match to TRBD1 covers 8 bases. Losses at the gene ends were 2 bases for V and 5 bases for J; bases not matched to a gene: 10. The CDR3 is 15 amino acids. Germline V CDR1 and CDR2: GTSNPN, SVGIG (reference sequence).